These T cell receptor beta chains were read from a single sample in a study of post-analysis software for immune sequencing data. TCRdb re-called the PCR reads with MiXCR, one entry per CDR3 protein. Of roughly 650,000 distinct CDR3 sequences in the sample, about 60% were seen once. The specimen sequenced was blood. These TCRs come from a girl between 2 and 10 years old with multiple sclerosis. Both conserved end residues are part of each CDR3. Each record gives: clone size, V gene, D gene, J gene, CDR3 protein, CDR3 DNA. D genes are given only for firm matches. Clone size is not always given. Where it is, it says once, few, many or a class for expanded clones.

-,TRBV20-1,TRBD2,TRBJ2-5,CSARNLAGALQETQYF,TGCAGTGCTAGAAATCTAGCGGGGGCCCTACAAGAGACCCAGTACTTC
few,TRBV28,-,TRBJ2-7,CATAGDSSHEQYF,TGTGCCACCGCGGGGGACAGTTCCCACGAGCAGTACTTC
-,TRBV7-2,TRBD1,TRBJ1-2,CASSLAPRGDYGYTF,TGTGCCAGCAGCTTAGCCCCCAGGGGGGACTATGGCTACACCTTC
-,TRBV7-2,-,TRBJ2-3,CASSAGLIGRSTDTQYF,TGTGCCAGCAGCGCTGGACTGATTGGGCGGAGCACAGATACGCAGTATTTT
once,TRBV29-1,TRBD1,TRBJ1-1,CSVDLWGQGNTEAFF,TGCAGCGTCGACTTGTGGGGACAGGGGAACACTGAAGCTTTCTTT
-,TRBV7-9,-,TRBJ1-1,CASSLDERIYTEAFF,TGTGCCAGCAGCTTAGACGAGAGGATTTACACTGAAGCTTTCTTT
-,TRBV4-2,-,TRBJ2-7,CASSQEPPGPLASYEQYF,TGTGCCAGCAGCCAAGAACCTCCGGGACCCCTGGCCTCCTACGAGCAGTACTTC
-,TRBV9,-,TRBJ2-5,CASSAGTSSGETQYF,TGTGCCAGCAGCGCCGGGACATCATCAGGAGAGACCCAGTACTTC
-,TRBV18,-,TRBJ2-7,CASSPTVSYSYEQYF,TGTGCCAGCTCACCCACGGTATCCTACTCCTACGAGCAGTACTTC
-,TRBV3-1,TRBD1,TRBJ2-7,CASSLVQGVYEQYF,TGTGCCAGCAGTCTCGTACAGGGGGTCTACGAGCAGTACTTC
few,TRBV5-1,-,TRBJ2-4,CASSLSSQTLAKNIQYF,TGCGCCAGCAGCTTGAGTTCTCAGACACTAGCCAAAAACATTCAGTACTTC
-,TRBV27,-,TRBJ1-2,CASSLVGGLRMNYGYTF,TGTGCCAGCAGTTTAGTTGGGGGGCTGAGGATGAACTATGGCTACACCTTC
few,TRBV5-1,-,TRBJ2-1,CASSPDQAGSYNEQFF,TGCGCCAGCAGCCCGGACCAGGCAGGGAGCTACAATGAGCAGTTCTTC
-,TRBV20-1,-,TRBJ2-1,CSAPEAEQFF,TGCAGTGCCCCAGAAGCTGAGCAGTTCTTC
few,TRBV30,-,TRBJ1-2,CAWMGGNPYYEGYTF,TGTGCCTGGATGGGCGGAAACCCCTATTATGAAGGCTACACCTTC
-,TRBV7-9,-,TRBJ2-2,CASSYRIAGELFF,TGTGCCAGCAGCTACCGAATCGCCGGGGAGCTGTTTTTT
-,TRBV2,-,TRBJ2-1,CASRLETTLYNEQFF,TGTGCCAGCAGATTAGAGACTACTTTGTACAATGAGCAGTTCTTC
-,TRBV5-8,-,TRBJ2-1,CASSLGVGVEQFF,TGTGCCAGCAGCTTGGGGGTGGGGGTAGAGCAGTTCTTC
-,TRBV3-1,TRBD2,TRBJ2-1,CASSQSSGAYNEQFF,TGTGCCAGCAGCCAATCTAGCGGGGCCTACAATGAGCAGTTCTTC
-,TRBV4-2,-,TRBJ2-7,CASSQGLSSYEQYF,TGTGCCAGCAGCCAGGGACTCAGCTCCTACGAGCAGTACTTC
-,TRBV6-2/TRBV6-3,TRBD1,TRBJ1-1,CASNKGGQGNAFF,TGTGCCAGCAATAAAGGGGGACAGGGGAACGCTTTCTTT
-,TRBV12-3/TRBV12-4,TRBD2,TRBJ2-5,CASSSPAGEGETQYF,TGTGCCAGCAGCTCCCCGGCCGGGGAGGGAGAGACCCAGTACTTC
once,TRBV7-9,TRBD2,TRBJ2-7,CASSPGPELAGGIYEQYF,TGTGCCAGCAGCCCCGGGCCAGAACTAGCGGGAGGCATCTACGAGCAGTACTTC
few,TRBV3-1,-,TRBJ2-5,CASSQDRWGGETQYF,TGTGCCAGCAGCCAAGACCGATGGGGCGGGGAGACCCAGTACTTC
-,TRBV6-1,-,TRBJ1-6,CASSELGSSYNSPLHF,TGTGCCAGCAGTGAATTGGGGAGCTCCTATAATTCACCCCTCCACTTT
-,TRBV7-9,-,TRBJ2-3,CASTQGPDTQYF,TGTGCCAGCACCCAGGGTCCAGATACGCAGTATTTT